This T cell receptor beta chain was profiled in a study of blood T cell repertoires in COVID-19. Generated by immunoSEQ multiplex PCR, the TCRdb table keeps only in-frame clones and is missing some. The sample holds under 150,000 clones, around 84% seen once. This clone was counted a few times. All enrollees were roughly 18 to 95 years old and from about 24 US areas. Cohort allocation depended upon clinical history that participants reported. The sequenced sample consisted of PBMCs or T cells enriched from blood (not recorded which). The TCR was taken from a woman aged 45-65 years who had been exposed to COVID-19.

The CDR3 protein is CASSLGDWSPYEQYF. The DNA of the CDR3 is TGCGCCAGCAGCCTAGGGGACTGGTCCCCGTACGAGCAGTACTTC. The rearrangement uses TRBV4-1 and TRBJ2-7, with TRBD2 as a possible D gene (6 bases). V lost 4 bases to trimming and J lost 4 bases, with 17 bases between them. The germline V gene encodes CDR1 MGHRA and CDR2 YSYEKL. The CDR3 has 15 residues.